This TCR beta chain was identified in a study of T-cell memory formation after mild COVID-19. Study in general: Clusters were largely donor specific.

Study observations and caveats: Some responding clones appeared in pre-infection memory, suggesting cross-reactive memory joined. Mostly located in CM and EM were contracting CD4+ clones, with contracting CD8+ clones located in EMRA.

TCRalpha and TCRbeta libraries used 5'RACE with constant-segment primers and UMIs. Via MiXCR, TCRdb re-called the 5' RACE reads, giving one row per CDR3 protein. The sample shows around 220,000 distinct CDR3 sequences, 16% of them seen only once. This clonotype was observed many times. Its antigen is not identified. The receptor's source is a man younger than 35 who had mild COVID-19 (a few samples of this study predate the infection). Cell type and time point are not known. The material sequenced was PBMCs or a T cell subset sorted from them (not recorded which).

CDR3 nucleotide sequence: TGTGCCAGCAGCCCGACCGGGGAGGGACGTGTTCACGAGCAGTACGTC. Translation: CASSPTGEGRVHEQYV. V and J are TRBV5-5 and TRBJ2-7; 7 nucleotides match TRBD2. This CDR3 comprises 16 residues. J was trimmed by 5 bases and V by 4 bases; bases with no gene match: 15. The germline V gene encodes CDR1 SGHKS and CDR2 YYEKEE (reference sequence).